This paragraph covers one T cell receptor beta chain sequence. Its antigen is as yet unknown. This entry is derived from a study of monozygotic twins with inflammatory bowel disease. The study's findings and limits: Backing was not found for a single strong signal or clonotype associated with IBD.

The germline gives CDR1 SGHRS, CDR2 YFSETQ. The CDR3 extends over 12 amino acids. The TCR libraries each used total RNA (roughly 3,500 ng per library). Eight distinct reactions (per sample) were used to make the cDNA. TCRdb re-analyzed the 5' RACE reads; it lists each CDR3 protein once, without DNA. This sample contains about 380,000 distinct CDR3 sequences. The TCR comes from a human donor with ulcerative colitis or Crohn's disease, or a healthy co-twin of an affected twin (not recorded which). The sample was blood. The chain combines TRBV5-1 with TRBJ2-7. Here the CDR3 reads CASSPDGLEQYF.